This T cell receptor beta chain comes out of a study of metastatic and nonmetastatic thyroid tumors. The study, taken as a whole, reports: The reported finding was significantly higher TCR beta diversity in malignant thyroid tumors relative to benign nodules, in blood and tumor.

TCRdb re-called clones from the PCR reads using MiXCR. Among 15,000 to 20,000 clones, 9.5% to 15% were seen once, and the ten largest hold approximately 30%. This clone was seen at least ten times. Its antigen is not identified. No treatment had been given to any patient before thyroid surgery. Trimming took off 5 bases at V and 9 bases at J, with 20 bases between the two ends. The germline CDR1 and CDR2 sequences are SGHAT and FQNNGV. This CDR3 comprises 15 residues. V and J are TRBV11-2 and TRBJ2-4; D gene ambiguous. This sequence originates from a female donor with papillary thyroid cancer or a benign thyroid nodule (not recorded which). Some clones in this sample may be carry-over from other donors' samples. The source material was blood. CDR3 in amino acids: CASSPSSNKLGIQYF. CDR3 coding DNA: TGTGCCAGCAGCCCGTCAAGTAACAAGCTAGGCATTCAGTACTTC.